This TCR beta chain was documented in a study of blood T cell repertoires in COVID-19. Libraries were prepared by immunoSEQ multiplex PCR; TCRdb keeps only in-frame clonotypes and omits some of them. The profile shows approximately 500,000 clones, approximately 83% of them singletons. Germline CDR1 and CDR2: SGHTS and YDEGEE. Deletions cut 4 bases from V and 0 bases from J, with 22 bases between. The CDR3 runs 18 residues. This clone turned up a few times. V usage is TRBV5-8 and J usage is TRBJ1-2; possibly TRBD1 for D (5 bases). This TCR derives from a human donor in a cohort sampled during active COVID-19. The sample taken for sequencing was peripheral blood. The CDR3 DNA follows: TGTGCCAGCAGCCGGCCCGGGACTCCTCAGTTAGCTAACTATGGCTACACCTTC. This codes for CASSRPGTPQLANYGYTF.